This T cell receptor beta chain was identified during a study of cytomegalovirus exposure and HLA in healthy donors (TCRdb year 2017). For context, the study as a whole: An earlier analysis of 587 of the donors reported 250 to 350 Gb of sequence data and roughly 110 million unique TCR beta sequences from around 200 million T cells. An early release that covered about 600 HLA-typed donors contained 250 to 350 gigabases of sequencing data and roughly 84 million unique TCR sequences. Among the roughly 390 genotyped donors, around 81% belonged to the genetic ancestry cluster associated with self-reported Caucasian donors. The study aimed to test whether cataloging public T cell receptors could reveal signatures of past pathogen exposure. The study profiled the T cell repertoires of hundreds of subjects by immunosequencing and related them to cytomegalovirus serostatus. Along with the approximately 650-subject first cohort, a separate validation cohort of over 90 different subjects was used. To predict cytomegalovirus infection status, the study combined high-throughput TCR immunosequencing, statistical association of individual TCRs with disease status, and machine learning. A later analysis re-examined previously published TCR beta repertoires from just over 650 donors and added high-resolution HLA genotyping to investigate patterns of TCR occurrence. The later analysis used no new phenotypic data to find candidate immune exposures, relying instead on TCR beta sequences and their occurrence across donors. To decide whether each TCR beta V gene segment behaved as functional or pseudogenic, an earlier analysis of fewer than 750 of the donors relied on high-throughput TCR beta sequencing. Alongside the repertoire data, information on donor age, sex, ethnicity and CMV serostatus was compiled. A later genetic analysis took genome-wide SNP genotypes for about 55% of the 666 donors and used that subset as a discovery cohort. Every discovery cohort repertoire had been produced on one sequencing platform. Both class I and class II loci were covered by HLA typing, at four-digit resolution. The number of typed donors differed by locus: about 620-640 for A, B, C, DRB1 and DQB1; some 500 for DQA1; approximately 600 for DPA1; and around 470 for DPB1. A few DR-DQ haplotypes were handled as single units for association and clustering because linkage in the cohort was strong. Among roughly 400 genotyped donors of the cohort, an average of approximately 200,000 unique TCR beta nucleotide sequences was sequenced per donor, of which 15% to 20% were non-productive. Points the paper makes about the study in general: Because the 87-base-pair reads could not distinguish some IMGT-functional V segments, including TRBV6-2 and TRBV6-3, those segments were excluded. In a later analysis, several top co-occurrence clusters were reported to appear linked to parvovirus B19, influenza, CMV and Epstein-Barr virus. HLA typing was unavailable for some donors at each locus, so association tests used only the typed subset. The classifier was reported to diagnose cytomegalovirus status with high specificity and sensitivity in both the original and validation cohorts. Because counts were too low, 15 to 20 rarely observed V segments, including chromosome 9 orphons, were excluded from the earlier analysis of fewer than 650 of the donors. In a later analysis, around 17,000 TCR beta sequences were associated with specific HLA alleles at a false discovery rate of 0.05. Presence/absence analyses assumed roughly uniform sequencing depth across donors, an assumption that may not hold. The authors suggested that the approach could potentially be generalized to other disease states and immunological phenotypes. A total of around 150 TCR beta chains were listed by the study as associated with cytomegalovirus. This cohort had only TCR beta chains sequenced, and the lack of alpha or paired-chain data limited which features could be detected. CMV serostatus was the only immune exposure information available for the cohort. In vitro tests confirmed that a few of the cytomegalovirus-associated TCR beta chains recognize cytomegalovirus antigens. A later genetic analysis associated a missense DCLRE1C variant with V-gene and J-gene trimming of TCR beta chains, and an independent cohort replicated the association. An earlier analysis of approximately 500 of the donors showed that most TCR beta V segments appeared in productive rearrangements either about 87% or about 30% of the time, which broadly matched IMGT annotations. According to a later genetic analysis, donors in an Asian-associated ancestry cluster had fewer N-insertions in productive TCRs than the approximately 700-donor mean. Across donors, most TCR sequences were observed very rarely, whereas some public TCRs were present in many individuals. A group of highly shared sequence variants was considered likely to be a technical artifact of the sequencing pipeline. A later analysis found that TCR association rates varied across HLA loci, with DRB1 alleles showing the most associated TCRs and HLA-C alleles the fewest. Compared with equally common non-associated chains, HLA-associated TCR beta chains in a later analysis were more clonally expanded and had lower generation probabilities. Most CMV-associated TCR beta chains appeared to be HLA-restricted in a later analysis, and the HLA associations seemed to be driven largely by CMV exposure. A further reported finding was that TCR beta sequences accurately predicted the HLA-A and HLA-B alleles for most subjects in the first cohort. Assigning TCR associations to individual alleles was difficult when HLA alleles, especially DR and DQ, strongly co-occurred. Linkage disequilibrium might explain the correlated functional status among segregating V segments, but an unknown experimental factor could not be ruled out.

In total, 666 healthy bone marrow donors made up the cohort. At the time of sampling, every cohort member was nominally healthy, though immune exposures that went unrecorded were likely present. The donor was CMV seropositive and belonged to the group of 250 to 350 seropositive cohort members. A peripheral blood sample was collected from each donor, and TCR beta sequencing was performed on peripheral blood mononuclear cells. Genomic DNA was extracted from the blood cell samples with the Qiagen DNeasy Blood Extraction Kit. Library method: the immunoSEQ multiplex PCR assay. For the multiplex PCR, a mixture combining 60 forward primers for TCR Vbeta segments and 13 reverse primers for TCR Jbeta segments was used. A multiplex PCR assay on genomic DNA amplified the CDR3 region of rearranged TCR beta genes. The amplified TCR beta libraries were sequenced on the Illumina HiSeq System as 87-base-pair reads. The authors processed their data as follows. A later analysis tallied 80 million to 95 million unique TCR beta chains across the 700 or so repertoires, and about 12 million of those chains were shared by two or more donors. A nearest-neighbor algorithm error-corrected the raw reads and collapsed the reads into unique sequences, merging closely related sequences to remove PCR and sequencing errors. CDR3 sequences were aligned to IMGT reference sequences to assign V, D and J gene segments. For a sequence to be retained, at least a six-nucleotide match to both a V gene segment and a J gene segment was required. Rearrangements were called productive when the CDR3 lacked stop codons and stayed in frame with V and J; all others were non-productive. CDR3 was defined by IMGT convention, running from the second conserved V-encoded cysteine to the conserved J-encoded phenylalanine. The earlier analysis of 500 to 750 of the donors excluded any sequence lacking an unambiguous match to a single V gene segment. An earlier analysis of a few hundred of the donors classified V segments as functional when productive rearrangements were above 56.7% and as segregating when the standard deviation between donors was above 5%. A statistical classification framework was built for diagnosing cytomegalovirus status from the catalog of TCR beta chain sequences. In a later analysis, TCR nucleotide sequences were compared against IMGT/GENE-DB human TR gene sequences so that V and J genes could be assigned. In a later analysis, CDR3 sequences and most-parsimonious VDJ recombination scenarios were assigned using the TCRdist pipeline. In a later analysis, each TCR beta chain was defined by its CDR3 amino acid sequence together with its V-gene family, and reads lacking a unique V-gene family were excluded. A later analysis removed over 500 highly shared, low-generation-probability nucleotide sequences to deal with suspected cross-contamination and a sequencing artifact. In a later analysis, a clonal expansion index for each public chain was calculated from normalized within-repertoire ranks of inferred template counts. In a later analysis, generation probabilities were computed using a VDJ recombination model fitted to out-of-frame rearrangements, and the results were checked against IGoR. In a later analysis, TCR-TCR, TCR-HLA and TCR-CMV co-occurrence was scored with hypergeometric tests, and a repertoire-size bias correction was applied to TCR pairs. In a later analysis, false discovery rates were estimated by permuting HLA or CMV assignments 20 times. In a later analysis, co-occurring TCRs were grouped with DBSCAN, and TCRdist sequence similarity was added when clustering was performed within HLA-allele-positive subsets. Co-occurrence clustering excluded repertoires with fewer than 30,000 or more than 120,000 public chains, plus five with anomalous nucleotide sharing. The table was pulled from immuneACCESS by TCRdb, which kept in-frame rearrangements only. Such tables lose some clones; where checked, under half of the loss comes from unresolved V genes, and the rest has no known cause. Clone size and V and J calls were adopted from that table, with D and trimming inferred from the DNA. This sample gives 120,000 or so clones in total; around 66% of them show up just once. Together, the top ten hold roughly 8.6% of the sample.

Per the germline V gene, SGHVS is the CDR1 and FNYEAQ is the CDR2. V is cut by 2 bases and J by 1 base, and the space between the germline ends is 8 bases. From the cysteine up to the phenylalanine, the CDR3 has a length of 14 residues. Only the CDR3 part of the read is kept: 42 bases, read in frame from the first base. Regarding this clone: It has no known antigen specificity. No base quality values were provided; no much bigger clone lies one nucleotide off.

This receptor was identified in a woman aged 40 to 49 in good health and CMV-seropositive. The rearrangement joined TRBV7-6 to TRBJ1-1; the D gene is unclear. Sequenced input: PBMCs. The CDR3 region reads CASSLKQSNTEAFF. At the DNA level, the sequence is TGTGCCAGCAGCTTAAAACAGTCGAACACTGAAGCTTTCTTT.